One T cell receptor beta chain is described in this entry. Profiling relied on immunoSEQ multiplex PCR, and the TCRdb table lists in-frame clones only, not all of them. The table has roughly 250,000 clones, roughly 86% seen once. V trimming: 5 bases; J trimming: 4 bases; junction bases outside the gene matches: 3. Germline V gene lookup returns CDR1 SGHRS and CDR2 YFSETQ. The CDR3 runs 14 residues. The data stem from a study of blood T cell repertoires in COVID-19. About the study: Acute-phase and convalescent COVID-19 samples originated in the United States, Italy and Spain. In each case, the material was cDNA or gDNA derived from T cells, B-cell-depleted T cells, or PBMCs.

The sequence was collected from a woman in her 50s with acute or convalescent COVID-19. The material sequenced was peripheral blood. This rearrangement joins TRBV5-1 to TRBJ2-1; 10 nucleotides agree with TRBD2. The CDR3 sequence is CASRGLAVYNEQFF. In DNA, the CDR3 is TGCGCCAGCAGAGGACTAGCGGTGTACAATGAGCAGTTCTTC.